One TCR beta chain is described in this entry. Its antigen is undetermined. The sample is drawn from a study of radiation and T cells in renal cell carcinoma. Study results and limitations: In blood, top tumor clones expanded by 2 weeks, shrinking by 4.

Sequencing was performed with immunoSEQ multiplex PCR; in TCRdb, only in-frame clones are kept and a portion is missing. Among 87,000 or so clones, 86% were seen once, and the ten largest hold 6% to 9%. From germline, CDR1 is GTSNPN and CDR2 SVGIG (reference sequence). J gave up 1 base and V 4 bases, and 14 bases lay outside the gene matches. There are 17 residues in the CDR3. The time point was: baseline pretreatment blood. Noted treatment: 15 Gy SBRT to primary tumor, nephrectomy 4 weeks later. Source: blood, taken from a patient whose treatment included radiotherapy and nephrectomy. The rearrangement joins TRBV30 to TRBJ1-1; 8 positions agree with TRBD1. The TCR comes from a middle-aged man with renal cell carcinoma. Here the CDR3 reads CAWTQYGTGSPNTEAFF. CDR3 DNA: TGTGCCTGGACTCAATACGGGACAGGTTCTCCGAACACTGAAGCTTTCTTT.